This entry concerns a single TCR beta chain. What it recognizes is unknown. Active moderate-to-severe ophthalmopathy, Clinical Activity Score at least 3, NOSPECS at least 4, under 3 months' duration. Per the germline V gene, CDR1 is MNHNS and CDR2 is SASEGT. This CDR3 region has 13 residues. V was pared by 8 bases and J by 4 bases, with 15 bases between. This record belongs to a study of T cells in Graves' hyperthyroidism and ophthalmopathy. Study findings and constraints: Ophthalmopathy could be told apart from stable hyperthyroidism with a 13 V-J model.

Template material for amplifying TCR beta CDR3 regions consisted of RNA transcripts. RT-PCR in the first round (using the HTBI primer set) targeted the TCR CDR3. TCRdb independently ran MiXCR on the multiplex PCR reads; one entry per CDR3 protein. The profile covers around 520,000 distinct CDR3 sequences, with approximately 25% appearing a single time and over 9% taken by the ten largest. The sample comprised blood. The receptor comes from a woman in her thirties with Graves' ophthalmopathy. The chain employs TRBV6-1 and TRBJ2-7; D is tentatively TRBD1 or TRBD2 (5 bases each). CDR3 residues: CASSRDALYEQYF. CDR3 sequence (DNA): TGTGCCAGCTCCAGGGACGCGCTATACGAGCAGTACTTC.